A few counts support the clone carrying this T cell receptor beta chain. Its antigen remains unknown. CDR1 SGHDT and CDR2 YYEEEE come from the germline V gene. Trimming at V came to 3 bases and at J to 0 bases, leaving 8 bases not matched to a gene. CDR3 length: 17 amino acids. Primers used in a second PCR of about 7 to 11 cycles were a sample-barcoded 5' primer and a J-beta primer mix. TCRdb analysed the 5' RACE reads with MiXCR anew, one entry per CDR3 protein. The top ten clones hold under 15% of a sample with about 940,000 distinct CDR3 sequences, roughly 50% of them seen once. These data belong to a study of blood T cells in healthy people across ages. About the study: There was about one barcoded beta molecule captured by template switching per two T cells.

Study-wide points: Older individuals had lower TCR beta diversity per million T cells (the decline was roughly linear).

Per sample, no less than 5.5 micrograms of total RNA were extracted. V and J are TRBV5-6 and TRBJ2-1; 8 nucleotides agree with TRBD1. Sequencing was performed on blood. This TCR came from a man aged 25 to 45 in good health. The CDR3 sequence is CASSWGTGPSSYNEQFF. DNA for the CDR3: TGTGCCAGCAGCTGGGGGACAGGCCCTAGCTCCTACAATGAGCAGTTCTTC.